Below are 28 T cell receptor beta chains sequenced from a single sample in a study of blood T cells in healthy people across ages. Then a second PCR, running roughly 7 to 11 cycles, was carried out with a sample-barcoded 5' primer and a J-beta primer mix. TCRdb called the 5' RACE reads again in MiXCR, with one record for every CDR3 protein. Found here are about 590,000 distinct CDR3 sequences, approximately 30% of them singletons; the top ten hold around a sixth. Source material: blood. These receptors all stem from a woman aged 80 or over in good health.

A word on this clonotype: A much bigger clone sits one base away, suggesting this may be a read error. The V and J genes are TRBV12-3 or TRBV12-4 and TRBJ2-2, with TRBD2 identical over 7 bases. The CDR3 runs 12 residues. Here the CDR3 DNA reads TGTGCCAGCAGTTTTCCTGGGGGGGAGCGGTTTTTT. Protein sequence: CASSFPGGERFF.

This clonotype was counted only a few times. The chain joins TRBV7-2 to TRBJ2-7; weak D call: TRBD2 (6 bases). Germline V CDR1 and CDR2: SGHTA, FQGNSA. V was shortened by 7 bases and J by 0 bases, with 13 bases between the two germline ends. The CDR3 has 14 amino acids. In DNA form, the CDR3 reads TGTGCCAGCAAGCAGTCGGGAGCCTCCTACGAGCAGTACTTC. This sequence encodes CASKQSGASYEQYF.

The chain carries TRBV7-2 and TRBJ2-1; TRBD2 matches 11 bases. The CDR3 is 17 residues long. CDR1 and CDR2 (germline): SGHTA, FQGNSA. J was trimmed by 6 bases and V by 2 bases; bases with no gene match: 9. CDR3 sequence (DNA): TGTGCCAGCAGCTTACCGTTAGCGGGGGGGCCTTCCAATGAGCAGTTCTTC. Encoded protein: CASSLPLAGGPSNEQFF.

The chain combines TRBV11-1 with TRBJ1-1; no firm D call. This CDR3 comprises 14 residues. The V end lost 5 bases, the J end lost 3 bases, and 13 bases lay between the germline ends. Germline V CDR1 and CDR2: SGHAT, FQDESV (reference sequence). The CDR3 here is CASSMTGSDTEAFF. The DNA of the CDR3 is TGTGCCAGCAGCATGACGGGGTCGGACACTGAAGCTTTCTTT.

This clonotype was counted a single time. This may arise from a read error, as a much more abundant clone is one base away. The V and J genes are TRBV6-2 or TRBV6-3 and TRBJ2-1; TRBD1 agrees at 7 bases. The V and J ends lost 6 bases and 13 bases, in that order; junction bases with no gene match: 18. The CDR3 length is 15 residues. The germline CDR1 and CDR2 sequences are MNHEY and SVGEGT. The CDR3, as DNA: TGTGCCAGCAGCTCCCCCGGGACAGTGCAAGAGACCCAGTTCTTC. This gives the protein CASSSPGTVQETQFF.

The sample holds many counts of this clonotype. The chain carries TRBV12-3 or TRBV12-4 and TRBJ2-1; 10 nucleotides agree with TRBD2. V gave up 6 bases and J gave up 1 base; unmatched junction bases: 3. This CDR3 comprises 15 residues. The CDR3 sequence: CASRERGGSYNEQFF. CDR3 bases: TGTGCCAGCAGGGAGCGGGGGGGGTCCTACAATGAGCAGTTCTTC.

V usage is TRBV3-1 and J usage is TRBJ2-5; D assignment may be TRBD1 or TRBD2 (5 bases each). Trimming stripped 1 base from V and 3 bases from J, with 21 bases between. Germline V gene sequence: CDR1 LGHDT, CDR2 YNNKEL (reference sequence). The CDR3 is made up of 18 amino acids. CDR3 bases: TGTGCCAGCAGCCAAGGAGTGGGGGTCTCTCGGGTGGAAGAGACCCAGTACTTC. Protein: CASSQGVGVSRVEETQYF.

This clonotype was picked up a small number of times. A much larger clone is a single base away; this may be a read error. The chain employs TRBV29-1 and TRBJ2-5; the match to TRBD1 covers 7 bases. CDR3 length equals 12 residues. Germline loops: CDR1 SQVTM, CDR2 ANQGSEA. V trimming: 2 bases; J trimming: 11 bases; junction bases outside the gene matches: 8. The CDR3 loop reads CSVEPTGNEQYF. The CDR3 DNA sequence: TGCAGCGTTGAACCGACAGGGAATGAGCAGTACTTC.

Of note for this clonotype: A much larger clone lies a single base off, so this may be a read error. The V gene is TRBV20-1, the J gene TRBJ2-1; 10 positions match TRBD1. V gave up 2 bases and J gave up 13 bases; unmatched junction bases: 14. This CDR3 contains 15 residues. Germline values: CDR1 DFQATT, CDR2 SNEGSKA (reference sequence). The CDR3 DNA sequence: TGCAGTGCTAGACTCGGGACAGGGGTTAAAGAGACCCAGTTCTTC. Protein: CSARLGTGVKETQFF.

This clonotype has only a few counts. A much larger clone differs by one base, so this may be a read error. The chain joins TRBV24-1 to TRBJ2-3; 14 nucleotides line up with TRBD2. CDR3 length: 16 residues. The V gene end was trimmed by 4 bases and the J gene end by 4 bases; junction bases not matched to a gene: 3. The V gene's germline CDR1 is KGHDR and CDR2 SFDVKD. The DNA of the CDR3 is TGTGCCACCAGTGACTGGACTAGCGGGGGGTCAGATACGCAGTATTTT. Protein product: CATSDWTSGGSDTQYF.

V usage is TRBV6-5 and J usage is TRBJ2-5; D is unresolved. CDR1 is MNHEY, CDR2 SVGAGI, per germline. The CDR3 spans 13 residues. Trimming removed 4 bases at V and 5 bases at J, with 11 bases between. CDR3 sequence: CASSSRNRETQYF. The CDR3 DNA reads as TGTGCCAGCAGTTCGCGAAATCGGGAGACCCAGTACTTC.

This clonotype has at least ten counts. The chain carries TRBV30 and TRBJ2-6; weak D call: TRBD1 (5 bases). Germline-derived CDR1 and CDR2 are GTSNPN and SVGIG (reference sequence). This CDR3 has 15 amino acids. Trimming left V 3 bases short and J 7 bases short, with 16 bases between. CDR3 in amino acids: CAWSPPGSIANVLTF. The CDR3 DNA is TGTGCCTGGAGCCCCCCAGGGTCCATAGCCAACGTCCTGACTTTC.

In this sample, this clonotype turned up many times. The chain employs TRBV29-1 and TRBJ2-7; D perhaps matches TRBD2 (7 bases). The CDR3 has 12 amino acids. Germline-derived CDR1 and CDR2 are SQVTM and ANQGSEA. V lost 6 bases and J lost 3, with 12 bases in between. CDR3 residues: CSVGGQFYEQYF. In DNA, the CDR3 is TGCAGCGTGGGGGGGCAGTTCTACGAGCAGTACTTC.

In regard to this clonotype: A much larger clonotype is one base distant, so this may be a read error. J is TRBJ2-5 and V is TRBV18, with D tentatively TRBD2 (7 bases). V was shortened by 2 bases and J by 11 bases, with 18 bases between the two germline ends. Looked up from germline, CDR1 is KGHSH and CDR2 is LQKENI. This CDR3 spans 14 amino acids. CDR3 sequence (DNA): TGTGCCAGCTCACCATCGGGGGGCCAAGACGGGCAGTACTTC. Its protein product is CASSPSGGQDGQYF. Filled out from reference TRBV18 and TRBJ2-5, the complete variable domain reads NAGVMQNPRHLVRRRGQEARLRCSPMKGHSHVYWYRQLPEEGLKFMVYLQKENIIDESGMPKERFSAEFPKEGPSILRIQQVVRGDSAAYFCASSPSGGQDGQYFGPGTRLLVL.

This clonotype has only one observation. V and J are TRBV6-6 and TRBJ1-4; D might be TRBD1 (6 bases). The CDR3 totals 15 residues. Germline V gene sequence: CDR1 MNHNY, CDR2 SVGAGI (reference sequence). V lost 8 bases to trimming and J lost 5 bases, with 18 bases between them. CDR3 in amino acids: CASGDPGVVNEKLFF. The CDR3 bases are TGTGCCAGCGGTGACCCAGGGGTGGTCAATGAAAAACTGTTTTTT.

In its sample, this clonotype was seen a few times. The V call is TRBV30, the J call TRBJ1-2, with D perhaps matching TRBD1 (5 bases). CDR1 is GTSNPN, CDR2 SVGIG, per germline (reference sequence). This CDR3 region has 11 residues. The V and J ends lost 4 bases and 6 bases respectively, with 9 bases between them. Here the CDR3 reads CAWIRDHGYTF. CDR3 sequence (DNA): TGTGCCTGGATAAGGGACCATGGCTACACCTTC.

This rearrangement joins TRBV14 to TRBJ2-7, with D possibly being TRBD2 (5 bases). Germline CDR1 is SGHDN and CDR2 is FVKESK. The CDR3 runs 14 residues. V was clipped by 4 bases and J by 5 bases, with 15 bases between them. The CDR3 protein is CASSPWTRPDEQYF. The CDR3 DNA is TGTGCCAGCAGCCCTTGGACTCGACCCGACGAGCAGTACTTC. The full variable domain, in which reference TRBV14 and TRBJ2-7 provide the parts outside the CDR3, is EAGVTQFPSHSVIEKGQTVTLRCDPISGHDNLYWYRRVMGKEIKFLLHFVKESKQDESGMPNNRFLAERTGGTYSTLKVQPAELEDSGVYFCASSPWTRPDEQYFGPGTRLTVT.

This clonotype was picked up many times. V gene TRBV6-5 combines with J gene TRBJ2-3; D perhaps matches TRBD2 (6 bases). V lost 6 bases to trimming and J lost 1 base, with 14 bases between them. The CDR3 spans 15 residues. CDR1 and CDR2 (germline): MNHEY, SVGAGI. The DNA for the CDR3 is TGTGCCAGCAGCCCACTCGGGGGACGCACAGATACGCAGTATTTT. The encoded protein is CASSPLGGRTDTQYF.

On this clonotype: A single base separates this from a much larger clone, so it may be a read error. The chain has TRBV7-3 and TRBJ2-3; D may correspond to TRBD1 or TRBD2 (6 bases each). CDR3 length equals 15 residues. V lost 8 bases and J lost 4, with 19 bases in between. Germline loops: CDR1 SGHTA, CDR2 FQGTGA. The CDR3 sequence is CASSRGATSADTQYF. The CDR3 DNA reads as TGTGCCAGCTCAAGGGGGGCCACTTCAGCAGATACGCAGTATTTT. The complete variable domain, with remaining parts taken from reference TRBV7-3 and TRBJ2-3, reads GAGVSQTPSNKVTEKGKYVELRCDPISGHTALYWYRQSLGQGPEFLIYFQGTGAADDSGLPNDRFFAVRPEGSVSTLKIQRTERGDSAVYLCASSRGATSADTQYFGPGTRLTVL.

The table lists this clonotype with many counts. The CDR3 sequence is CASRIQGYGGYTF. The CDR3 bases are TGTGCCAGCAGGATACAGGGGTATGGTGGCTACACCTTC. This chain links TRBV12-3 or TRBV12-4 with TRBJ1-2, with 7 bases lining up with TRBD1. The CDR3 has 13 amino acids. J was trimmed by 7 bases and V by 6 bases; bases with no gene match: 8.

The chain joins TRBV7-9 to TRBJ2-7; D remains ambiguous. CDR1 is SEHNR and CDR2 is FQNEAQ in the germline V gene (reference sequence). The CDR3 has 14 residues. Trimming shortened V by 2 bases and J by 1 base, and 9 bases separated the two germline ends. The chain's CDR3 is CASSLRSASYEQYF. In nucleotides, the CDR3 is TGTGCCAGCAGCTTACGGTCAGCTTCCTACGAGCAGTACTTC. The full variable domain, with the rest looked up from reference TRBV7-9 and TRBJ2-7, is DTGVSQNPRHKITKRGQNVTFRCDPISEHNRLYWYRQTLGQGPEFLTYFQNEAQLEKSRLLSDRFSAERPKGSFSTLEIQRTEQGDSAMYLCASSLRSASYEQYFGPGTRLTVT.

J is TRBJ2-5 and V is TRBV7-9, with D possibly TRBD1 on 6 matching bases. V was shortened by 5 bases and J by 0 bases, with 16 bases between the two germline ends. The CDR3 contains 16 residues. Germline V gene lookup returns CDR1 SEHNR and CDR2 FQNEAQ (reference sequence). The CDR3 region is CASSAKGTRYQETQYF. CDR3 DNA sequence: TGTGCCAGCAGCGCAAAAGGGACAAGGTACCAAGAGACCCAGTACTTC.

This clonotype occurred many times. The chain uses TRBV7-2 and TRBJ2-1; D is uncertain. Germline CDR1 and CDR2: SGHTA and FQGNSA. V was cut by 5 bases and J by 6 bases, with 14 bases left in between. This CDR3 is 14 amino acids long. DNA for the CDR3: TGTGCCAGCAGCCTACCTCGACTGTTCAATGAGCAGTTCTTC. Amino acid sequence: CASSLPRLFNEQFF.

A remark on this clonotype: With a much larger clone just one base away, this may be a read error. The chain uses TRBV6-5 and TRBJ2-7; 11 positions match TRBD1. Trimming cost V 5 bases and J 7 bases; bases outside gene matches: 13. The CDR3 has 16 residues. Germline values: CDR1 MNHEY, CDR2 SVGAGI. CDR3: CASSRAGQGENNEQYF. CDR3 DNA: TGTGCCAGCAGTCGGGCGGGACAGGGGGAGAACAATGAGCAGTACTTC.

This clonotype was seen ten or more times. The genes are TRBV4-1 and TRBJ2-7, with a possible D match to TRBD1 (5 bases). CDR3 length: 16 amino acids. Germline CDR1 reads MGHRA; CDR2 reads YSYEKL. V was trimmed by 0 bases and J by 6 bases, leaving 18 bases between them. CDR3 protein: CASSQDLGQGLIEQYF. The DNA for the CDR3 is TGCGCCAGCAGCCAAGATTTAGGGCAGGGTTTAATCGAGCAGTACTTC.

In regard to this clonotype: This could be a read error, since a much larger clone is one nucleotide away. The CDR3 region has the DNA TGCGCCAGCAACTCCCCAGGGAGAACCAGGGAGCTGTTTTTT. Protein sequence: CASNSPGRTRELFF. J is TRBJ2-2 and V is TRBV5-1; the D call may be TRBD1 or TRBD2 (5 bases each). CDR1 is SGHRS, CDR2 YFSETQ, per germline. The CDR3 is 14 amino acids. Trimming shortened V by 6 bases and J by 9 bases, and 18 bases separated the two germline ends. Filled out from reference TRBV5-1 and TRBJ2-2, the complete variable domain reads KAGVTQTPRYLIKTRGQQVTLSCSPISGHRSVSWYQQTPGQGLQFLFEYFSETQRNKGNFPGRFSGRQFSNSRSEMNVSTLELGDSALYLCASNSPGRTRELFFGEGSRLTVL.

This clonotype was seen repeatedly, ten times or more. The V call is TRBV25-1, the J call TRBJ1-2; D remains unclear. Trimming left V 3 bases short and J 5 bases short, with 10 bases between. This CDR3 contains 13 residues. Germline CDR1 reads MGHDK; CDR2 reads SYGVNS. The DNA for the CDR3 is TGTGCCAGCAGTGAGCAGCCGGGGTATGGCTACACCTTC. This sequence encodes CASSEQPGYGYTF.

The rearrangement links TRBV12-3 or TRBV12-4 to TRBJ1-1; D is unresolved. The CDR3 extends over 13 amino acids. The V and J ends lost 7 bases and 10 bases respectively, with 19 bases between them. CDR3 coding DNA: TGTGCCAGCATCTCTCGGGGAGGAGACGTAGCTTTCTTT. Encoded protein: CASISRGGDVAFF.